Listed below are T cell receptor beta chains from one sample, sequenced in a study of blood T cells in healthy people across ages. One entry per CDR3 protein results from TCRdb running MiXCR on the 5' RACE reads. The sample contains around 690,000 distinct CDR3 sequences, 58% of which appear only once. The sequencing sample was made of blood. The origin of the receptors is a man in his 60s in good health. CDR3s include the opening cysteine and the closing phenylalanine or tryptophan. D genes are given only for firm matches. Some rows mark clone size as missing; the rest say once, few, many or name a class of expanded clone.

cdr3_length,j_call,v_call,d_call,clone_size,cdr3_nt,cdr3_aa
15,TRBJ1-2,TRBV12-5,TRBD1,once,TGTGCTAGTGGTTCCGATTGGGGACAGGGTTATGGCTACACCTTC,CASGSDWGQGYGYTF
14,TRBJ2-3,TRBV29-1,TRBD2,.,TGCAGCGTGGGTCTAGCGGTCGGCGCAGATACGCAGTATTTT,CSVGLAVGADTQYF
14,TRBJ2-5,TRBV7-2,.,few,TGTGCCAGCAGGCTAGGGACGGAGCAAGAGACCCAGTACTTC,CASRLGTEQETQYF
11,TRBJ1-4,TRBV6-6,.,.,TGTGCCAGCAGTCCGGCCGAAAAACTGTTTTTT,CASSPAEKLFF
14,TRBJ1-5,TRBV10-3,.,.,TGTGCCATCAGTGAGCCGGGCACCAATCAGCCCCAGCATTTT,CAISEPGTNQPQHF
16,TRBJ2-6,TRBV4-1,TRBD1,.,TGCGCCAGCAGCCCCGGACAGGGGTCCGGGGCCAACGTCCTGACTTTC,CASSPGQGSGANVLTF
14,TRBJ1-2,TRBV20-1,.,few,TGCAGTGCTAGTGGCGGGGATTTAAACTATGGCTACACCTTC,CSASGGDLNYGYTF
14,TRBJ2-3,TRBV4-1,.,many,TGCGCCAGCAGCCACCCCGGGGCAAGCGATACGCAGTATTTT,CASSHPGASDTQYF
17,TRBJ2-3,TRBV5-1,.,.,TGCGCCAGCAGCTTGGCGGGGGGCTCACCTAGCACAGATACGCAGTATTTT,CASSLAGGSPSTDTQYF
16,TRBJ1-6,TRBV12-3/TRBV12-4,.,.,TGTGCCAGCAGTTGGGGCGGGCCGGGCCATAATTCACCCCTCCACTTT,CASSWGGPGHNSPLHF
16,TRBJ2-3,TRBV18,TRBD1,.,TGTGCCAGCTCACGACAGGGCAGAACTAGCACAGATACGCAGTATTTT,CASSRQGRTSTDTQYF
14,TRBJ1-6,TRBV28,.,.,TGTGCCAGCAGTTACGGACCGCCGGGTTCACCCCTCCACTTT,CASSYGPPGSPLHF
15,TRBJ2-3,TRBV9,.,.,TGTGCCAGCAGCGAGACCCCAGCGGGCACAGATACGCAGTATTTT,CASSETPAGTDTQYF
16,TRBJ2-3,TRBV29-1,.,.,TGCAGCGCTGAAGATCTCCGAGGGAGTGCGGCAGGTACGCAGTATTTT,CSAEDLRGSAAGTQYF
15,TRBJ2-1,TRBV5-1,.,.,TGCGCCAGCAGCTTGGTCGGGACACAATACAATGAGCAGTTCTTC,CASSLVGTQYNEQFF
14,TRBJ2-5,TRBV2,.,once,TGTGCCAGCAGTCCGGACGGGGCTGGGGAGACCCAGTACTTC,CASSPDGAGETQYF
15,TRBJ2-1,TRBV2,.,.,TGTGCCAGCAGTGAACCAGGGGCTGGGGGCAATGAGCAGTTCTTC,CASSEPGAGGNEQFF
16,TRBJ2-5,TRBV10-3,TRBD1,few,TGTGCCATCAGCCGAGGGGAGACAGGGCTTAGAGAGACCCAGTACTTC,CAISRGETGLRETQYF
14,TRBJ2-7,TRBV3-1,.,few,TGTGCCAGCAGACAGGGTGGGGGCTCCTACGAGCAGTACTTC,CASRQGGGSYEQYF
16,TRBJ2-2,TRBV28,.,.,TGTGCCAGCAGTCCCATCGGCGAGACGAACACCGGGGAGCTGTTTTTT,CASSPIGETNTGELFF
15,TRBJ1-2,TRBV6-2/TRBV6-3,.,.,TGTGCCAGCAGTTACCTCACGAGGGACACGGGCGGCTACACCTTC,CASSYLTRDTGGYTF
13,TRBJ2-3,TRBV20-1,.,many,TGCAGTGCTAGGGGCAGGGGCACAGATACGCAGTATTTT,CSARGRGTDTQYF
15,TRBJ1-5,TRBV7-9,.,.,TGTGCCAGCAGCTTAGGTGGTGGAGTCAATCAGCCCCAGCATTTT,CASSLGGGVNQPQHF
14,TRBJ2-7,TRBV7-9,.,.,TGTGCCAGCAGCTTACCCAGCTCGCCCTACGAGCAGTACTTC,CASSLPSSPYEQYF
13,TRBJ2-3,TRBV29-1,.,once,TGCAGCGTTGTCGCTGATGGCACAGATACGCAGTATTTT,CSVVADGTDTQYF
13,TRBJ1-5,TRBV2,.,.,TGTGCCAGCAGTGAAGGAGGGACGGAGCCCCGGCATTTT,CASSEGGTEPRHF
18,TRBJ1-2,TRBV5-1,.,.,TGCGCCAGCAGCTTGAACCGGGGCCGAGGGACCTCAATCTATGGCTACACCTTC,CASSLNRGRGTSIYGYTF
16,TRBJ2-4,TRBV9,TRBD1,.,TGTGCCAGCAGCGTAGAGTCGACAGGGACCAAAAACATTCAGTACTTC,CASSVESTGTKNIQYF
15,TRBJ1-6,TRBV6-6,TRBD1,.,TGTGCCACCAGACAGGGCCTCTCCTATAATTCACCCCTCCACTTT,CATRQGLSYNSPLHF
13,TRBJ1-2,TRBV6-1,.,.,TGTGCCAGCAGCGAACAGCTTAACTATGGCTACACCTTC,CASSEQLNYGYTF
17,TRBJ2-3,TRBV4-2,TRBD2,.,TGTGCCAGCAGCCGTCAATCTAGCGGGGGCCCCACAGATACGCAGTATTTT,CASSRQSSGGPTDTQYF
17,TRBJ2-7,TRBV6-2/TRBV6-3,TRBD2,.,TGTGCCAGCAGTTACTCGACTAGCGGGGGGGCCTACTACGAGCAGTACTTC,CASSYSTSGGAYYEQYF
17,TRBJ2-3,TRBV12-3/TRBV12-4,TRBD2,.,TGTGCCAGCAGTCACTCAGCGGGGAGCGCTAGCACAGATGTGGAGTATTTT,CASSHSAGSASTDVEYF
16,TRBJ2-6,TRBV5-1,.,once,TGCGCCAGCAGCCTGGTGATAAACTCTGGGGTCAACGTCCTGACTTTC,CASSLVINSGVNVLTF
14,TRBJ1-5,TRBV10-2,TRBD1,few,TGCGCCAGCAGGGCGGGACAGCTCAATCAGCCCCAGCATTTT,CASRAGQLNQPQHF
15,TRBJ1-2,TRBV7-9,.,few,TGTGCCAGCAGCGCGGGACTGGGAACTAACTATGGCTACACCTTC,CASSAGLGTNYGYTF
14,TRBJ2-7,TRBV6-5,.,medium-sized,TGTGCCAGCAGTTACGGGACTGGGAACTACGAGCAGTACTTC,CASSYGTGNYEQYF
13,TRBJ1-4,TRBV28,.,once,TGTGCCAGCAGCCCAGAATCCGGGGAAAAACTGTTTTTT,CASSPESGEKLFF
15,TRBJ1-2,TRBV5-1,.,.,TGCGCCAGCAGCTTGGGAGGGAGTACTAACTATGGCTACACCTTC,CASSLGGSTNYGYTF
15,TRBJ2-3,TRBV5-1,TRBD2,.,TGCGCCAGCAGCCTCTACGGGGGGTTCACAGATACGCAGTATTTT,CASSLYGGFTDTQYF
13,TRBJ1-1,TRBV10-3,.,few,TGTGCCATCAGTGAGTCCCCCTACACTGAAGCTTTCTTT,CAISESPYTEAFF
13,TRBJ2-3,TRBV5-1,.,few,TGCGCCAGCAGCGATCGGGTGGCAGATACGCAGTATTTT,CASSDRVADTQYF
16,TRBJ2-7,TRBV20-1,TRBD2,few,TGCAGTGCTAGAGGGACCCCACTAGCGGGGGTGAACGAGCAGTACTTC,CSARGTPLAGVNEQYF
13,TRBJ2-7,TRBV6-2/TRBV6-3,.,few,TGTGCCAGCAGTCCACTTCAGTCCTACGAGCAGTACTTC,CASSPLQSYEQYF
13,TRBJ2-3,TRBV5-1,.,few,TGCGCCAGCAGCTCCCAGGGGACAGATACGCAGTATTTT,CASSSQGTDTQYF
16,TRBJ1-2,TRBV12-3/TRBV12-4,TRBD1,once,TGTGCCAGCAGTTTCGGGGACAGGGGGCGCGAATATGGCTACACCTTC,CASSFGDRGREYGYTF
18,TRBJ2-3,TRBV5-6,.,few,TGTGCCAGCAGCGATTGGAGCTTACGGTCGTCTAGCACAGATACGCAGTATTTT,CASSDWSLRSSSTDTQYF
14,TRBJ1-2,TRBV5-1,TRBD1,.,TGCGCCGGCAGCTTGGGGACAGCTAACTATGGCTACACCTTC,CAGSLGTANYGYTF
15,TRBJ1-6,TRBV2,TRBD1,once,TGTGCCAGCAGTGAGCGGACAGGAGATAATTCACCCCTCCACTTT,CASSERTGDNSPLHF